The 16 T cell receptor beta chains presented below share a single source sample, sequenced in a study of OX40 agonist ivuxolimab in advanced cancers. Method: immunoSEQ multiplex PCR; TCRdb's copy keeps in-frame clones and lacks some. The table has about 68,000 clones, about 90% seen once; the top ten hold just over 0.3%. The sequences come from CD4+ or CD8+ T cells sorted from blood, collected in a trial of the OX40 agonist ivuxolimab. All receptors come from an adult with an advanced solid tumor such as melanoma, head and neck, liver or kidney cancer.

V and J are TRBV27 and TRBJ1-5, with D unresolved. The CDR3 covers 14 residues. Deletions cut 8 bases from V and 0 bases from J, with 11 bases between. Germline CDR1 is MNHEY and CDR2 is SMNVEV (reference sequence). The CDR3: CASSERDSNQPQHF. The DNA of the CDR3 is TGTGCCAGCTCCGAGAGAGATAGCAATCAGCCCCAGCATTTT.

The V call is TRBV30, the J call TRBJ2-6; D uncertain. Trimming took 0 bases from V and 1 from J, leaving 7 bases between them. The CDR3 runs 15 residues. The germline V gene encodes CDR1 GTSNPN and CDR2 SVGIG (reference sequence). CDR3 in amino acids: CAWSVDGSGANVLTF. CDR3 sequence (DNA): TGTGCCTGGAGTGTCGATGGATCTGGGGCCAACGTCCTGACTTTC.

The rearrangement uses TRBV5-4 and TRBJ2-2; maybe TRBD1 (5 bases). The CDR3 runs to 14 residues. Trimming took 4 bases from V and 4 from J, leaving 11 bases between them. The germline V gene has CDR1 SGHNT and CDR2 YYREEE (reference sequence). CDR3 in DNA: TGTGCCAGCAGCCCCCCGACAGTCACCGGGGAGCTGTTTTTT. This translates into CASSPPTVTGELFF.

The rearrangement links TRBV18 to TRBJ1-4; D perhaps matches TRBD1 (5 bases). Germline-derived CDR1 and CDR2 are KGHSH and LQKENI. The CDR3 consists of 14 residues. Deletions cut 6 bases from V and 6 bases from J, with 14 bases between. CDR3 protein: CASSRQGGDEKLFF. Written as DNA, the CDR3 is TGTGCCAGCTCGCGGCAGGGAGGAGATGAAAAACTGTTTTTT. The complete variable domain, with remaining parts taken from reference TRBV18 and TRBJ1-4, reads NAGVMQNPRHLVRRRGQEARLRCSPMKGHSHVYWYRQLPEEGLKFMVYLQKENIIDESGMPKERFSAEFPKEGPSILRIQQVVRGDSAAYFCASSRQGGDEKLFFGSGTQLSVL.

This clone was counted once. The CDR3 region is CASSEAWDSSYEQYF. CDR3 sequence (DNA): TGTGCCAGCAGTGAAGCATGGGACAGTTCCTACGAGCAGTACTTC. The rearrangement joins TRBV6-1 to TRBJ2-7; TRBD1 agrees at 7 bases. The CDR3 runs to 15 residues. Germline V lookup: CDR1 MNHNS, CDR2 SASEGT. V shed 0 bases and J 1 base; nucleotides not matched to a gene: 3.

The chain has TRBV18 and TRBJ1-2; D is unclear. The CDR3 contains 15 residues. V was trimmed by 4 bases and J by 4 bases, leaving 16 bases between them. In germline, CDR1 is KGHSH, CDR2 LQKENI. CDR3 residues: CASSRDGGQGYGYTF. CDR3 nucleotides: TGTGCCAGCTCACGTGACGGAGGCCAAGGCTATGGCTACACCTTC.

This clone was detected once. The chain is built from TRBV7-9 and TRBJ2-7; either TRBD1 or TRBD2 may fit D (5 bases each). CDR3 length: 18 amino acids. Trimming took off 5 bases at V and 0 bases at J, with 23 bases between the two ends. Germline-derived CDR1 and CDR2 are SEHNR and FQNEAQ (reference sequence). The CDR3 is CASSVIAGTTLSSYEQYF. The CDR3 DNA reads TGTGCCAGCAGCGTAATCGCTGGGACGACTCTTAGCTCCTACGAGCAGTACTTC.

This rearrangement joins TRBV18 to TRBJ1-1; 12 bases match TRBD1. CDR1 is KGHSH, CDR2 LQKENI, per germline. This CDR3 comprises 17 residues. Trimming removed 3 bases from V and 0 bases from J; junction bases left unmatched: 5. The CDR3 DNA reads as TGTGCCAGCTCACCCTTGGGACAGGGGGCGATGAACACTGAAGCTTTCTTT. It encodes CASSPLGQGAMNTEAFF.

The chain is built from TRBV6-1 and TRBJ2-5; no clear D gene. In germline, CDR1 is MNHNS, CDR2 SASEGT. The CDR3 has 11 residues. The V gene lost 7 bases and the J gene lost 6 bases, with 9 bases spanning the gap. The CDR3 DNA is TGTGCCAGCACGGAGATGCAGACCCAGTACTTC. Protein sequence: CASTEMQTQYF.

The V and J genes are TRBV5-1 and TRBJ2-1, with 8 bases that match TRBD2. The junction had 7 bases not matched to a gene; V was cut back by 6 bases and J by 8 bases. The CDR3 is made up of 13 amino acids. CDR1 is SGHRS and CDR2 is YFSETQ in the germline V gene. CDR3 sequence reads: CASTQRGNHEQFF. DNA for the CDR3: TGCGCCAGCACCCAGCGGGGGAACCATGAGCAGTTCTTC. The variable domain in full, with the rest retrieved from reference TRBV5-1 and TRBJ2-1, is KAGVTQTPRYLIKTRGQQVTLSCSPISGHRSVSWYQQTPGQGLQFLFEYFSETQRNKGNFPGRFSGRQFSNSRSEMNVSTLELGDSALYLCASTQRGNHEQFFGPGTRLTVL.

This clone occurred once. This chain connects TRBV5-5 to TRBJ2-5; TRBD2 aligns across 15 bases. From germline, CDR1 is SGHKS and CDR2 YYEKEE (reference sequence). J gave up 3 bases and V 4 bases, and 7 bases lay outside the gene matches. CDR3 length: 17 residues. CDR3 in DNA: TGTGCCAGCAGCCTGGGGACTAGCGGGAGGATTAAAGAGACCCAGTACTTC. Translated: CASSLGTSGRIKETQYF. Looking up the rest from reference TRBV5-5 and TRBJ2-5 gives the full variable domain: DAGVTQSPTHLIKTRGQQVTLRCSPISGHKSVSWYQQVLGQGPQFIFQYYEKEERGRGNFPDRFSARQFPNYSSELNVNALLLGDSALYLCASSLGTSGRIKETQYFGPGTRLLVL.

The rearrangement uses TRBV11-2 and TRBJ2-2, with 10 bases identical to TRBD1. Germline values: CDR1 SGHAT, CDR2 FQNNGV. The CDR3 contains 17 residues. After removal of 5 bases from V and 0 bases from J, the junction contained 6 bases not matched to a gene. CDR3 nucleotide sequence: TGTGCCAGCAGCAACCGGGACAGGGGTTCGAACACCGGGGAGCTGTTTTTT. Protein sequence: CASSNRDRGSNTGELFF.

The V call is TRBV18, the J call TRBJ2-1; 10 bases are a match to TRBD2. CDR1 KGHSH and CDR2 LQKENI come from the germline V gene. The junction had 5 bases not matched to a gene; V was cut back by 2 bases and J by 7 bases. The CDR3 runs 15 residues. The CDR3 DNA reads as TGTGCCAGCTCACCAGCAGCGGGAGGGGGGAATGAGCAGTTCTTC. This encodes CASSPAAGGGNEQFF.

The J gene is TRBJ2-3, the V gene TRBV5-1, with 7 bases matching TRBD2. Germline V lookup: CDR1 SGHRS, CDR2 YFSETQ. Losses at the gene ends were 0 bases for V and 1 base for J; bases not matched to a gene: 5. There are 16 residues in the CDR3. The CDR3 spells CASSLVVRGGTDTQYF. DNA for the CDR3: TGCGCCAGCAGCTTGGTTGTCCGGGGGGGCACAGATACGCAGTATTTT.

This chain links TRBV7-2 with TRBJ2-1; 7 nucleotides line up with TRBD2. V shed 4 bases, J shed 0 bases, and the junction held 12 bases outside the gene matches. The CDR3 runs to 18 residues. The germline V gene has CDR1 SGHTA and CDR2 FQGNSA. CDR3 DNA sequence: TGTGCCAGCAGCTCAGGAAAGAGGACTAGTAGCTCCTACAATGAGCAGTTCTTC. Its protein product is CASSSGKRTSSSYNEQFF.

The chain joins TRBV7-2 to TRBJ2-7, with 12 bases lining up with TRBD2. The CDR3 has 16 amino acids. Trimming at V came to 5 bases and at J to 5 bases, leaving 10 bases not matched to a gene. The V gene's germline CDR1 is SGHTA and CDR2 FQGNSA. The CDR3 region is CASSNLLAGGPHEQYF. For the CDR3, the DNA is TGTGCCAGCAGCAACCTCCTAGCGGGAGGGCCCCACGAGCAGTACTTC.